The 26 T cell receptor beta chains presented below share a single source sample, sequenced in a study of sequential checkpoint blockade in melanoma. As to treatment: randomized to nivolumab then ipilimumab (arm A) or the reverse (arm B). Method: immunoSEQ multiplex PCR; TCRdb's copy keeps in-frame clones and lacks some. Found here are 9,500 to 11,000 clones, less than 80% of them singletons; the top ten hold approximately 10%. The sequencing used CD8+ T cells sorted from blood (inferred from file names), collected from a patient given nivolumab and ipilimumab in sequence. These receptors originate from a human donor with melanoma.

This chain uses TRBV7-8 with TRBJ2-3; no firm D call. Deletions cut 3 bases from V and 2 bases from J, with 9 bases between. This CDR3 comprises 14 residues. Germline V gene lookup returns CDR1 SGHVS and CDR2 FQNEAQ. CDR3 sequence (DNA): TGTGCCAGCAGCTTGAATGCGCACACAGATACGCAGTATTTT. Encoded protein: CASSLNAHTDTQYF.

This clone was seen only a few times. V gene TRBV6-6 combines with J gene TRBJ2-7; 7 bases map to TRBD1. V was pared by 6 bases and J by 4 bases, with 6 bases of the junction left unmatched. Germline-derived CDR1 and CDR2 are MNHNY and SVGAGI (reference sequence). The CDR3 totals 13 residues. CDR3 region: CASSHSTGYEQYF. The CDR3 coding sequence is TGTGCCAGCAGCCATTCGACAGGGTACGAGCAGTACTTC.

CDR3 sequence reads: CASSFPAAGHNEQFF. The CDR3 region has the DNA TGTGCCAGCAGTTTCCCCGCGGCGGGGCACAATGAGCAGTTCTTC. This chain uses TRBV27 with TRBJ2-1, with a weak D call TRBD2 (6 bases). Looked up from germline, CDR1 is MNHEY and CDR2 is SMNVEV (reference sequence). There are 15 residues in the CDR3. Trimming cost V 3 bases and J 5 bases, with 14 bases left between them.

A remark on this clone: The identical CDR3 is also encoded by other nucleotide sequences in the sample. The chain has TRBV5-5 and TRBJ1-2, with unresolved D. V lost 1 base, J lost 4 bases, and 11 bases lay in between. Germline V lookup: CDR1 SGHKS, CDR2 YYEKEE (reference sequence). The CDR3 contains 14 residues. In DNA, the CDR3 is TGTGCCAGCAGCTTGTGGGGAGAAGGCTATGGCTACACCTTC. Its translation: CASSLWGEGYGYTF.

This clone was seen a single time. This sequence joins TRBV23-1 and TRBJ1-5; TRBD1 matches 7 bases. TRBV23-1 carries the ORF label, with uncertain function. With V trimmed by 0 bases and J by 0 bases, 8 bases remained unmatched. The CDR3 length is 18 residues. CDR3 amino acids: CASSQSGTDPVSNQPQHF. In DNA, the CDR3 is TGCGCCAGCAGTCAATCCGGGACAGATCCCGTTAGCAATCAGCCCCAGCATTTT.

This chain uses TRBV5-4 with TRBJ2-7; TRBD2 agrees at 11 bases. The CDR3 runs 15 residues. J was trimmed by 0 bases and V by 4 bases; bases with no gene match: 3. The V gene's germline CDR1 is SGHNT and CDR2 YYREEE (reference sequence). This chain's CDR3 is CASSTSGSPSYEQYF. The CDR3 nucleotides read TGTGCCAGCAGCACTAGCGGGAGCCCCTCCTACGAGCAGTACTTC.

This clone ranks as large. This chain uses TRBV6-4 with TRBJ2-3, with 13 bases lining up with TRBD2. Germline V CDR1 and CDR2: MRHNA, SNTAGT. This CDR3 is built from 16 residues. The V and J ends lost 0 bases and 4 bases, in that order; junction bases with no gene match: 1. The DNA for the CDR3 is TGTGCCAGCAGTGACTCACTAGCGGGGGGGGCAGATACGCAGTATTTT. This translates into CASSDSLAGGADTQYF.

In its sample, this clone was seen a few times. Written as DNA, the CDR3 is TGTGCCAGCAGTTACTGGACAGGGATGGACTACGAGCAGTACTTC. Translated: CASSYWTGMDYEQYF. This chain joins TRBV6-5 and TRBJ2-7, with 8 bases fitting TRBD1. The trim removed 1 base at V and 3 bases at J, leaving 5 bases unmatched. The length of the CDR3 is 15 residues. Germline lookup yields CDR1 MNHEY and CDR2 SVGAGI.

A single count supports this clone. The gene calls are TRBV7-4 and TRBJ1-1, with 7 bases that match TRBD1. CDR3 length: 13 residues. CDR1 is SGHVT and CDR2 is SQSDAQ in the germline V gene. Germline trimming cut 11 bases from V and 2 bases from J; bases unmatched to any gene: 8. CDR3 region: CALPEGANTEAFF. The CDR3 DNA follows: TGTGCCTTACCCGAGGGGGCAAACACTGAAGCTTTCTTT.

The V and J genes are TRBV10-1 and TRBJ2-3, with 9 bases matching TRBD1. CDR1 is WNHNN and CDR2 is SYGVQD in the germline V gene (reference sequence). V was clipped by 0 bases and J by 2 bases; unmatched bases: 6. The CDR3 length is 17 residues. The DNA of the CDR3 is TGCGCCAGCAGTGAGTCGATCGGGACAGGGTCCACAGATACGCAGTATTTT. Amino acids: CASSESIGTGSTDTQYF.

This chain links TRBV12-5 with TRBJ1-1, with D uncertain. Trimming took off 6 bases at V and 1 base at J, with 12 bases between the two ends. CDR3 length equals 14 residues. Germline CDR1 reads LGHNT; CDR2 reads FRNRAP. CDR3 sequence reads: CASGLGGRNTEAFF. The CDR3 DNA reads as TGTGCTAGTGGCCTGGGCGGGAGGAACACTGAAGCTTTCTTT.

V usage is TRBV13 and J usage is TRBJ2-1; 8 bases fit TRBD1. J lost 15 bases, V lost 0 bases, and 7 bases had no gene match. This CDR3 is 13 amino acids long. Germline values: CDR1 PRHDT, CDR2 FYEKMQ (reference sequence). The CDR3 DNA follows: TGTGCCAGCAGCTTAGGTAACGGACAGGGTTCGTTCTTC. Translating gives CASSLGNGQGSFF.

The CDR3 DNA reads as TGCGCCAGCAGCCAAGTTACAGGAGCAAGAAGCTCTGGAAACACCATATATTTT. Translated, it gives CASSQVTGARSSGNTIYF. The V gene is TRBV4-1, the J gene TRBJ1-3, with D possibly matching TRBD1 (5 bases). V was shortened by 1 base and J by 0 bases, with 16 bases between the two germline ends. The CDR3 runs to 18 residues. CDR1 and CDR2 from the germline V gene are MGHRA and YSYEKL.

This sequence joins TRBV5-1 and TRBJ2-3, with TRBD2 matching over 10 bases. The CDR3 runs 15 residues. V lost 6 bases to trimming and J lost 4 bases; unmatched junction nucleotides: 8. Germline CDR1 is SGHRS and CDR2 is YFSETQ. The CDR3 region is CASTVSGRPADTQYF. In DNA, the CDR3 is TGCGCCAGCACCGTTAGCGGGAGGCCGGCAGATACGCAGTATTTT.

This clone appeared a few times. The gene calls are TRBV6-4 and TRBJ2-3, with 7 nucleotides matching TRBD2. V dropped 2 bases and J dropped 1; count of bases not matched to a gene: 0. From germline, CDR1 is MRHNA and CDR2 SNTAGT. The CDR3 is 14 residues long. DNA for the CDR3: TGTGCCAGCAGTGACGGGGGGGGCACAGATACGCAGTATTTT. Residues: CASSDGGGTDTQYF.

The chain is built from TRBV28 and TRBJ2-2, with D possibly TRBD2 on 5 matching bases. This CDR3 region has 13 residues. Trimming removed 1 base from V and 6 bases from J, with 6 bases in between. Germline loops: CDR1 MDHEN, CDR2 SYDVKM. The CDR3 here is CASSLSGSGELFF. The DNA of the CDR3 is TGTGCCAGCAGTTTATCGGGATCCGGGGAGCTGTTTTTT. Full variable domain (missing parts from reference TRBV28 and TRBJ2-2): DVKVTQSSRYLVKRTGEKVFLECVQDMDHENMFWYRQDPGLGLRLIYFSYDVKMKEKGDIPEGYSVSREKKERFSLILESASTNQTSMYLCASSLSGSGELFFGEGSRLTVL.

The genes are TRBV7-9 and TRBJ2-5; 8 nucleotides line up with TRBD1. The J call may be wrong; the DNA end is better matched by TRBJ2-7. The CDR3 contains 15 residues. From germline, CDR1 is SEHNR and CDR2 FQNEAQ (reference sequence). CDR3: CASSSPDRGPHEQYF. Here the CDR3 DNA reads TGTGCCAGCAGCTCCCCAGACAGGGGCCCCCACGAGCAGTACTTC.

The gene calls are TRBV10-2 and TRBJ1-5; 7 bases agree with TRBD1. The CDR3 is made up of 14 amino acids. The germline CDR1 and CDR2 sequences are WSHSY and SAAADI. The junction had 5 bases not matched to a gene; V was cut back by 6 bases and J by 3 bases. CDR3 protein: CASSGQANNQPQHF. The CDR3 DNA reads TGCGCCAGCAGCGGACAGGCGAACAATCAGCCCCAGCATTTT.

The CDR3 loop is CASSPREGSEQYF. The CDR3 coding sequence is TGTGCCAGCAGCCCCCGGGAGGGCTCCGAGCAGTACTTC. J is TRBJ2-7 and V is TRBV11-3, with 8 positions matching TRBD2. The trim removed 5 bases at V and 6 bases at J, leaving 6 bases unmatched. The CDR3 contains 13 residues. Germline loops: CDR1 SGHNT, CDR2 YENEEA.

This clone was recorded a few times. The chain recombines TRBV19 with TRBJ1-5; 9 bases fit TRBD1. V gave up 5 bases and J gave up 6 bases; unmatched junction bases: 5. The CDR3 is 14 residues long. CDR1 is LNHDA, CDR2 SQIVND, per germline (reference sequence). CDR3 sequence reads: CASSSTGGPQPQHF. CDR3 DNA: TGTGCCAGTAGTTCGACAGGGGGGCCTCAGCCCCAGCATTTT. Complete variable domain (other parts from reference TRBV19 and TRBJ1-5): DGGITQSPKYLFRKEGQNVTLSCEQNLNHDAMYWYRQDPGQGLRLIYYSQIVNDFQKGDIAEGYSVSREKKESFPLTVTSAQKNPTAFYLCASSSTGGPQPQHFGDGTRLSIL.

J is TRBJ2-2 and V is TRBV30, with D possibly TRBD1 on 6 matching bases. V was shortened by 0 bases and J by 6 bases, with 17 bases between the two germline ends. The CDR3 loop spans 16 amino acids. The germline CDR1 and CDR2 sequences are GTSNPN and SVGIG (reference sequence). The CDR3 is CAWSVLQGIVPGELFF. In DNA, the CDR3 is TGTGCCTGGAGTGTACTACAGGGAATAGTACCCGGGGAGCTGTTTTTT.

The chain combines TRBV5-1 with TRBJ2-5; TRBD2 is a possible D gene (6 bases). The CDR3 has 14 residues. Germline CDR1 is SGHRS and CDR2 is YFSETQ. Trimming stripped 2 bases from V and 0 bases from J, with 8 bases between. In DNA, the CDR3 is TGCGCCAGCAGCTTTGGGGACTACCAAGAGACCCAGTACTTC. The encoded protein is CASSFGDYQETQYF.

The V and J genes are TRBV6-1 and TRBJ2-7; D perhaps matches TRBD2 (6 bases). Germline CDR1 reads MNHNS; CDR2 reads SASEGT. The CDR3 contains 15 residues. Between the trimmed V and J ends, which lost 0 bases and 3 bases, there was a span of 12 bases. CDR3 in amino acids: CASSEARLAFYEQYF. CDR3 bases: TGTGCCAGCAGTGAAGCGCGGCTAGCGTTCTACGAGCAGTACTTC.

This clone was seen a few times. The CDR3 coding sequence is TGTGCCAGCAGTGAACAGGGCGACACCGGGGAGCTGTTTTTT. Translated, it gives CASSEQGDTGELFF. The chain links TRBV6-4 to TRBJ2-2; perhaps TRBD1 as D (6 bases). V shed 3 bases and J shed 3 bases, with 8 bases lying between them. The CDR3 covers 14 residues. Germline lookup yields CDR1 MRHNA and CDR2 SNTAGT.

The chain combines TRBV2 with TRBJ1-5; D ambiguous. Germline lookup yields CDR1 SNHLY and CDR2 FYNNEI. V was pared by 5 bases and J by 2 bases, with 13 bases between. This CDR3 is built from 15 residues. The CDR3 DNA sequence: TGTGCCAGCAGTACCGGTCTGCTCGGCAATCAGCCCCAGCATTTT. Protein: CASSTGLLGNQPQHF.

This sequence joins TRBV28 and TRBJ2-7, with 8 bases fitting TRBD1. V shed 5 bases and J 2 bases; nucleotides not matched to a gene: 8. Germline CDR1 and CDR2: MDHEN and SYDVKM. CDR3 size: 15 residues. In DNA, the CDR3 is TGTGCCAGCAGTACTTATGGACAGGGCCCCTACGAGCAGTACTTC. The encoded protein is CASSTYGQGPYEQYF.